These 18 T cell receptor beta chains originate from one sample sequenced in a study of CD8+CD57+ T cells in acquired aplastic anemia. CDR3 and TCR beta VDJ profiling relied on genomic DNA as the template. TCRdb ran MiXCR on the reads and lists one entry per CDR3 protein. Of about 180,000 distinct CDR3 sequences listed, under 55% are singletons. Sequencing input: sorted CD4+, CD8+, or CD8+CD57+ T cells (not recorded which) from PBMCs. Receptor source: a human donor in good health.

In its sample, this clonotype was seen many times. The CDR3 DNA is TGTGCCTGGTCCGGGACTGATACACCCCTCCACTTT. Its translation: CAWSGTDTPLHF. V and J are TRBV30 and TRBJ1-6; possibly TRBD1 for D (5 bases). V was trimmed by 5 bases and J by 11 bases, leaving 13 bases between them. The CDR3 is made up of 12 amino acids. From germline, CDR1 is GTSNPN and CDR2 SVGIG (reference sequence).

This clonotype was counted ten times or more. The genes are TRBV11-2 and TRBJ2-7; 7 bases are a match to TRBD2. V shed 3 bases, J shed 3 bases, and the junction held 11 bases outside the gene matches. Germline V lookup: CDR1 SGHAT, CDR2 FQNNGV. The CDR3 is 16 residues long. This chain's CDR3 is CASSLLRTRKNYEQYF. DNA for the CDR3: TGTGCCAGCAGCTTGCTCCGGACTAGAAAAAACTACGAGCAGTACTTC.

This clonotype has a count of ten or more. The rearrangement uses TRBV4-1 and TRBJ1-6; maybe TRBD1 (5 bases). Per germline, CDR1 MGHRA and CDR2 YSYEKL. The CDR3 has 16 residues. V gave up 1 base and J gave up 7 bases, with 14 bases separating them. The CDR3 DNA follows: TGCGCCAGCAGCCAAGGTTTTCAGGGTGGGAATTCACCCCTCCACTTT. Its protein product is CASSQGFQGGNSPLHF.

The chain is built from TRBV29-1 and TRBJ2-7; TRBD1 might be the D (6 bases). The CDR3 is made up of 12 amino acids. Trimming shortened V by 6 bases and J by 1 base, and 10 bases separated the two germline ends. Looked up from germline, CDR1 is SQVTM and CDR2 is ANQGSEA. The CDR3 DNA reads as TGCAGCGTCGTGACAGGTTCCTACGAGCAGTACTTC. Encoded protein: CSVVTGSYEQYF.

The rearrangement links TRBV7-9 to TRBJ1-2, with D unclear. The CDR3 consists of 13 residues. V lost 5 bases to trimming and J lost 5 bases, with 12 bases between them. Per the germline V gene, CDR1 is SEHNR and CDR2 is FQNEAQ (reference sequence). CDR3 DNA: TGTGCCAGCAGCGGTCCCAACGTTTATGGCTACACCTTC. Its translation is CASSGPNVYGYTF.

This clonotype was detected only once. This sequence joins TRBV20-1 and TRBJ1-4; D not resolved. Trimming removed 4 bases at V and 6 bases at J, with 6 bases between. This CDR3 has 11 amino acids. Per germline, CDR1 DFQATT and CDR2 SNEGSKA (reference sequence). The CDR3: CSAMYDEKLFF. CDR3 DNA: TGCAGTGCTATGTACGATGAAAAACTGTTTTTT.

Ten or more counts support this clonotype. The chain links TRBV7-8 to TRBJ1-3; weak D call: TRBD1 (5 bases). Looked up from germline, CDR1 is SGHVS and CDR2 is FQNEAQ. This CDR3 is 16 amino acids long. V was trimmed by 3 bases and J by 3 bases, leaving 15 bases between them. CDR3 protein: CASSFAAGFGGNTIYF. CDR3 DNA: TGTGCCAGCAGCTTCGCAGCAGGGTTCGGTGGAAACACCATATATTTT.

In its sample, this clonotype was seen many times. This chain links TRBV7-2 with TRBJ1-5; possibly TRBD1 for D (5 bases). CDR1 is SGHTA, CDR2 FQGNSA, per germline. CDR3 size: 13 residues. Trimming took 5 bases from V and 4 from J, leaving 9 bases between them. CDR3 residues: CASSRDRNQPQHF. CDR3 nucleotide sequence: TGTGCCAGCAGCCGCGACAGAAATCAGCCCCAGCATTTT.

In this sample, this clonotype turned up many times. The rearrangement uses TRBV20-1 and TRBJ2-1; tentative D call: TRBD2 (6 bases). The germline CDR1 and CDR2 sequences are DFQATT and SNEGSKA (reference sequence). Trimming left V 4 bases short and J 3 bases short, with 16 bases between. This CDR3 region has 15 residues. The CDR3 DNA reads as TGCAGTGCTAATAAAGCGGGCGTCGTCTACAATGAGCAGTTCTTC. Translating gives CSANKAGVVYNEQFF.

With regard to this clonotype: A junction boundary mismatches the germline segment, possibly from a read error. This sequence joins TRBV11-2 and TRBJ2-1; 13 bases agree with TRBD2. The germline V gene encodes CDR1 SGHAT and CDR2 FQNNGV. The CDR3 is 17 amino acids. CDR3 DNA sequence: TGTGCCAGCAGCCCCCGGGGACTAGCGGGAATCTACAATGAGCAGCTCTTC. Translated: CASSPRGLAGIYNEQLF.

V usage is TRBV27 and J usage is TRBJ2-5; unclear D gene. V lost 5 bases, J lost 5 bases, and 18 bases lay in between. The CDR3 loop spans 15 amino acids. Germline CDR1 and CDR2: MNHEY and SMNVEV (reference sequence). The CDR3 coding sequence is TGTGCCAGCAGTCCAGTCTCTAAGGGTGGGGAGACCCAGTACTTC. This gives the protein CASSPVSKGGETQYF.

Turning to this clonotype: One end of the junction does not line up with germline, which may come from a read error. The V call is TRBV2, the J call TRBJ1-2; D is perhaps TRBD1 (5 bases). Germline assignment: CDR1 SNHLY and CDR2 FYNNEI. This CDR3 contains 15 residues. The CDR3 here is CASSEALGAPYGYAF. As DNA, the CDR3 is TGTGCCAGCAGTGAAGCGCTAGGGGCCCCTTATGGCTACGCCTTC.

This sequence joins TRBV30 and TRBJ2-3, with 12 bases that match TRBD2. The V gene's germline CDR1 is GTSNPN and CDR2 SVGIG (reference sequence). The CDR3 has 16 residues. V shed 2 bases, J shed 5 bases, and the junction held 8 bases outside the gene matches. CDR3 bases: TGTGCCTGGAGTCCTGGACTAGCGGGATGGGGAGATACGCAGTATTTT. This gives the protein CAWSPGLAGWGDTQYF.

This clonotype was counted between two and nine times. CDR3 sequence: CASSRQTGYEQYF. As DNA, the CDR3 is TGTGCCAGCTCAAGACAGACCGGCTACGAGCAGTACTTC. The chain couples TRBV18 to TRBJ2-7, with a possible D match to TRBD1 (5 bases). Trimming took 5 bases from V and 3 from J, leaving 11 bases between them. Germline assignment: CDR1 KGHSH and CDR2 LQKENI. The CDR3 length is 13 residues.

In its sample, this clonotype was seen many times. In DNA, the CDR3 is TGTGCCAGCAGTGTTGACAGGGGGACCTACGAGCAGTACTTC. This translates into CASSVDRGTYEQYF. This chain joins TRBV6-1 and TRBJ2-7; TRBD1 matches at 9 bases. CDR3 length: 14 amino acids. The V gene end was trimmed by 4 bases and the J gene end by 2 bases; junction bases not matched to a gene: 3. Germline V gene lookup returns CDR1 MNHNS and CDR2 SASEGT.

In its sample, this clonotype was seen many times. The CDR3 coding sequence is TGTGCCAGCAGTACGCCCACTGAAGCTTTCTTT. This encodes CASSTPTEAFF. The genes are TRBV28 and TRBJ1-1; D not certain. The germline V and J ends were trimmed by 5 bases and 4 bases, with 5 bases remaining between them. CDR1 is MDHEN, CDR2 SYDVKM, per germline. CDR3 length: 11 amino acids.

In regard to this clonotype: The junction shows a germline mismatch at one end, possibly a read error. The chain joins TRBV5-5 to TRBJ1-6; unclear D gene. CDR1 and CDR2 (germline): SGHKS, YYEKEE (reference sequence). CDR3 size: 15 residues. CDR3 sequence reads: CASSPTLVMDSPRHF. The CDR3 bases are TGTGCCAGCAGCCCAACCCTGGTCATGGATTCACCCCGCCACTTT.

The CDR3 bases are TGTGCCAGTATGGACCTGACTTTC. This codes for CASMDLTF. The V gene is TRBV19, the J gene TRBJ2-6; no clear D gene. The CDR3 runs to 8 residues. Germline V gene lookup returns CDR1 LNHDA and CDR2 SQIVND (reference sequence). V gave up 7 bases and J gave up 15 bases, with 4 bases separating them.